Listed below are T cell receptor beta chains from one sample, sequenced in a study of T cell repertoires in cytomegalovirus infection. TCRdb passed the reads through MiXCR, listing each CDR3 protein once. The data show about 110,000 distinct CDR3 sequences, around 45% seen once. Antigens of these TCRs are unknown. The sequencing here drew on CD8+ T cells from cultured PBMCs, taken from culture after CMV antigen stimulation. The receptor set was obtained from a human donor in good health (CMV status not recorded). Some clones in this sample may be carry-over from other donors' samples. CDR3s include the opening cysteine and the closing phenylalanine or tryptophan. Fields, in order: D gene, V gene, clone size, J gene, CDR3 protein, CDR3 DNA. A D gene is named only where the DNA matches it firmly. Part of the rows lack a size; the others show once, few, many or a class for expanded clones.

d_call: NA; v_call: TRBV27; clone_size: NA; j_call: TRBJ2-2; cdr3_aa: CASSEQGSFGTGELFF; cdr3_nt: TGTGCCAGCAGTGAACAGGGTTCCTTTGGCACCGGGGAGCTGTTTTTT
d_call: NA; v_call: TRBV27; clone_size: NA; j_call: TRBJ1-1; cdr3_aa: CASSIGGAANTEAFF; cdr3_nt: TGTGCCAGCAGTATTGGTGGGGCCGCGAACACTGAAGCTTTCTTT
d_call: NA; v_call: TRBV12-3/TRBV12-4; clone_size: many; j_call: TRBJ2-2; cdr3_aa: CASSLGVNTGELFF; cdr3_nt: TGTGCCAGCAGCTTGGGTGTAAACACCGGGGAGCTGTTTTTT
d_call: NA; v_call: TRBV4-1; clone_size: few; j_call: TRBJ1-5; cdr3_aa: CASSQDRTYSNQPQHF; cdr3_nt: TGCGCCAGCAGCCAAGATCGGACTTATAGCAATCAGCCCCAGCATTTT
d_call: TRBD1; v_call: TRBV6-2/TRBV6-3; clone_size: NA; j_call: TRBJ2-1; cdr3_aa: CASLPLTGGHEQFF; cdr3_nt: TGTGCCAGCCTCCCCTTGACAGGGGGGCATGAGCAGTTCTTC
d_call: NA; v_call: TRBV12-3/TRBV12-4; clone_size: NA; j_call: TRBJ2-7; cdr3_aa: CASSVDLAYEQYF; cdr3_nt: TGTGCCAGCAGCGTGGACTTAGCCTACGAGCAGTACTTC
d_call: NA; v_call: TRBV7-8; clone_size: NA; j_call: TRBJ2-2; cdr3_aa: CASSYRAPGYTGELFF; cdr3_nt: TGTGCCAGCAGCTACCGAGCCCCGGGCTACACCGGGGAGCTGTTTTTT
d_call: NA; v_call: TRBV7-4; clone_size: few; j_call: TRBJ1-5; cdr3_aa: CASSLAGGPQRNQPQHF; cdr3_nt: TGTGCCAGCAGCTTAGCTGGTGGACCTCAACGCAATCAGCCCCAGCATTTT
d_call: TRBD2; v_call: TRBV2; clone_size: few; j_call: TRBJ2-1; cdr3_aa: CSGDPGGTDEQFF; cdr3_nt: TGCTCAGGGGACCCGGGGGGGACGGATGAGCAGTTCTTC
d_call: TRBD1; v_call: TRBV6-5; clone_size: NA; j_call: TRBJ2-3; cdr3_aa: CASSSTGGADTQYF; cdr3_nt: TGTGCCAGCAGCTCGACAGGGGGCGCAGATACGCAGTATTTT
d_call: NA; v_call: TRBV9; clone_size: few; j_call: TRBJ1-5; cdr3_aa: CASSSPIPQHF; cdr3_nt: TGTGCCAGCAGCTCCCCAATCCCCCAGCATTTT
d_call: NA; v_call: TRBV6-1; clone_size: many; j_call: TRBJ1-2; cdr3_aa: CASSSTGTNYGYTF; cdr3_nt: TGTGCCAGCAGCTCCACCGGGACAAACTATGGCTACACCTTC
d_call: NA; v_call: TRBV7-8; clone_size: few; j_call: TRBJ2-6; cdr3_aa: CASSSGPGLSGANVLTF; cdr3_nt: TGTGCCAGCAGCTCGGGGCCAGGCCTCTCTGGGGCCAACGTCCTGACTTTC
d_call: NA; v_call: TRBV11-2; clone_size: few; j_call: TRBJ1-1; cdr3_aa: CASSLFTGTEAFF; cdr3_nt: TGTGCCAGCAGCCTATTTACCGGGACCGAAGCTTTCTTT
d_call: TRBD1; v_call: TRBV7-9; clone_size: many; j_call: TRBJ2-5; cdr3_aa: CASSSLTGGQETQYF; cdr3_nt: TGTGCCAGCAGCTCGTTGACAGGGGGGCAAGAGACCCAGTACTTC
d_call: NA; v_call: TRBV19; clone_size: NA; j_call: TRBJ2-5; cdr3_aa: CASRWGETQYF; cdr3_nt: TGTGCCAGTAGATGGGGGGAGACCCAGTACTTC
d_call: TRBD1; v_call: TRBV20-1; clone_size: NA; j_call: TRBJ1-2; cdr3_aa: CSARDFGQGLKDYGYTF; cdr3_nt: TGCAGTGCTAGAGATTTTGGACAGGGGCTAAAGGACTATGGCTACACCTTC
d_call: NA; v_call: TRBV6-6; clone_size: NA; j_call: TRBJ2-7; cdr3_aa: CASSTANVGQYF; cdr3_nt: TGTGCCAGCAGCACGGCAAATGTCGGGCAGTACTTC
d_call: NA; v_call: TRBV19; clone_size: many; j_call: TRBJ2-1; cdr3_aa: CASSIIGSDEQFF; cdr3_nt: TGTGCCAGTAGTATAATAGGGTCGGATGAGCAGTTCTTC
d_call: NA; v_call: TRBV27; clone_size: NA; j_call: TRBJ2-7; cdr3_aa: CASSPGAGLYEQYF; cdr3_nt: TGTGCCAGCAGTCCGGGAGCGGGCCTCTACGAGCAGTACTTC
d_call: TRBD1; v_call: TRBV20-1; clone_size: NA; j_call: TRBJ1-5; cdr3_aa: CSAGDRRMPQPQHF; cdr3_nt: TGCAGTGCAGGGGACAGACGGATGCCTCAGCCCCAGCATTTT
d_call: TRBD1; v_call: TRBV7-2; clone_size: NA; j_call: TRBJ2-7; cdr3_aa: CASSPLGTGVEQYF; cdr3_nt: TGTGCCAGCAGCCCCCTCGGGACAGGGGTCGAGCAGTACTTC
d_call: TRBD2; v_call: TRBV12-3/TRBV12-4; clone_size: NA; j_call: TRBJ2-2; cdr3_aa: CASGEWEGGELFF; cdr3_nt: TGTGCCAGCGGGGAATGGGAGGGCGGGGAGCTGTTTTTT
d_call: NA; v_call: TRBV6-5; clone_size: few; j_call: TRBJ2-1; cdr3_aa: CASQVSSSSYNEQFF; cdr3_nt: TGTGCCAGCCAGGTATCCAGTTCCTCCTACAATGAGCAGTTCTTC
d_call: TRBD2; v_call: TRBV7-6; clone_size: many; j_call: TRBJ2-1; cdr3_aa: CASSSGTSSYNEQFF; cdr3_nt: TGTGCCAGCAGCTCCGGGACTAGCTCCTACAATGAGCAGTTCTTC
d_call: NA; v_call: TRBV6-1; clone_size: few; j_call: TRBJ1-1; cdr3_aa: CATRAEAFF; cdr3_nt: TGTGCCACTCGGGCTGAAGCTTTCTTT
d_call: TRBD1; v_call: TRBV6-8; clone_size: NA; j_call: TRBJ1-2; cdr3_aa: CASSYSGQGDGYTF; cdr3_nt: TGTGCCAGCAGTTACTCTGGACAGGGCGATGGCTACACCTTC
d_call: TRBD2; v_call: TRBV7-8; clone_size: NA; j_call: TRBJ2-7; cdr3_aa: CASSFLAGEFSYEQYF; cdr3_nt: TGTGCCAGCAGCTTTCTAGCGGGGGAGTTCTCCTACGAGCAGTACTTC
d_call: NA; v_call: TRBV12-3/TRBV12-4; clone_size: NA; j_call: TRBJ1-1; cdr3_aa: CASSLLAGRPEAFF; cdr3_nt: TGTGCCAGCAGTCTCTTAGCAGGGAGGCCTGAAGCTTTCTTT
d_call: NA; v_call: TRBV7-6; clone_size: few; j_call: TRBJ1-1; cdr3_aa: CASSPTREGNTEAFF; cdr3_nt: TGTGCCAGCAGTCCAACCAGGGAGGGGAACACTGAAGCTTTCTTT
d_call: TRBD1; v_call: TRBV5-3; clone_size: NA; j_call: TRBJ1-1; cdr3_aa: CASSLWDMGQGPGNTEAFF; cdr3_nt: TGTGCCAGCAGCTTATGGGACATGGGACAGGGGCCGGGGAACACTGAAGCTTTCTTT
d_call: NA; v_call: TRBV28; clone_size: many; j_call: TRBJ1-5; cdr3_aa: CASTSSYGDVFNQPQHF; cdr3_nt: TGTGCCAGCACTTCTTCGTACGGGGACGTATTCAATCAGCCCCAGCATTTT
d_call: TRBD2; v_call: TRBV19; clone_size: NA; j_call: TRBJ2-2; cdr3_aa: CASSMGLAGIGELFF; cdr3_nt: TGTGCCAGTAGTATGGGCCTAGCGGGGATCGGGGAGCTGTTTTTT
d_call: NA; v_call: TRBV28; clone_size: once; j_call: TRBJ2-1; cdr3_aa: CASSLSGAHEQFF; cdr3_nt: TGTGCCAGCAGTTTATCAGGGGCCCATGAGCAGTTCTTC
d_call: TRBD2; v_call: TRBV19; clone_size: NA; j_call: TRBJ2-7; cdr3_aa: CASRHSGSYEQYF; cdr3_nt: TGTGCCAGTAGACATAGCGGGTCCTACGAGCAGTACTTC
d_call: NA; v_call: TRBV27; clone_size: few; j_call: TRBJ2-5; cdr3_aa: CASSLGTNNQETQYF; cdr3_nt: TGTGCCAGCAGTTTAGGCACCAACAACCAAGAGACCCAGTACTTC
d_call: NA; v_call: TRBV19; clone_size: once; j_call: TRBJ2-2; cdr3_aa: CASSTRGGQSSSDIGELFF; cdr3_nt: TGTGCCAGTAGTACTCGGGGCGGCCAGTCTTCGTCGGACATCGGGGAGCTGTTTTTT
d_call: NA; v_call: TRBV7-9; clone_size: NA; j_call: TRBJ1-2; cdr3_aa: CASSPPENYGYTF; cdr3_nt: TGTGCCAGCAGCCCTCCGGAGAACTATGGCTACACCTTC
d_call: NA; v_call: TRBV12-3/TRBV12-4; clone_size: NA; j_call: TRBJ2-5; cdr3_aa: CASSLEAVGETQYF; cdr3_nt: TGTGCCAGCAGTTTAGAGGCAGTCGGGGAGACCCAGTACTTC
d_call: TRBD2; v_call: TRBV7-9; clone_size: NA; j_call: TRBJ2-1; cdr3_aa: CASSVGGACSYNEHFF; cdr3_nt: TGTGCCAGCAGCGTCGGGGGGGCTTGCTCCTACAATGAGCATTTCTTC
d_call: TRBD2; v_call: TRBV6-5; clone_size: NA; j_call: TRBJ2-3; cdr3_aa: CASRQTRGSTDTQYF; cdr3_nt: TGTGCCAGCAGACAAACGCGGGGGAGCACAGATACGCAGTATTTT
d_call: TRBD2; v_call: TRBV20-1; clone_size: NA; j_call: TRBJ2-2; cdr3_aa: CSARDKSGGWNTGELFF; cdr3_nt: TGCAGTGCTAGAGATAAGAGCGGGGGTTGGAACACCGGGGAGCTGTTTTTT
d_call: TRBD2; v_call: TRBV7-6; clone_size: few; j_call: TRBJ2-7; cdr3_aa: CASSLAGGGRTFYEQYF; cdr3_nt: TGTGCCAGCAGCTTAGCTGGCGGGGGGAGAACCTTCTACGAGCAGTACTTC
d_call: NA; v_call: TRBV12-3/TRBV12-4; clone_size: many; j_call: TRBJ2-3; cdr3_aa: CASGRGRDTQYF; cdr3_nt: TGTGCCAGCGGGCGGGGAAGAGATACGCAGTATTTT
d_call: TRBD1; v_call: TRBV7-9; clone_size: NA; j_call: TRBJ2-7; cdr3_aa: CASSITGQGSEQYF; cdr3_nt: TGTGCCAGCAGCATCACGGGACAGGGAAGCGAGCAGTACTTC
d_call: NA; v_call: TRBV28; clone_size: NA; j_call: TRBJ1-5; cdr3_aa: CATTGVGGGNQPQHF; cdr3_nt: TGTGCCACCACTGGCGTGGGAGGCGGCAATCAGCCCCAGCATTTT
d_call: NA; v_call: TRBV6-1; clone_size: many; j_call: TRBJ2-2; cdr3_aa: CASSDWGGRTGELFF; cdr3_nt: TGTGCCAGCAGTGATTGGGGAGGACGCACCGGGGAGCTGTTTTTT
d_call: NA; v_call: TRBV7-6; clone_size: NA; j_call: TRBJ2-2; cdr3_aa: CASNVGTTGELFF; cdr3_nt: TGTGCCAGCAACGTGGGGACCACCGGGGAGCTGTTTTTT
d_call: TRBD1; v_call: TRBV5-4; clone_size: NA; j_call: TRBJ2-1; cdr3_aa: CASSFGTGGHEQFF; cdr3_nt: TGTGCCAGCAGCTTCGGGACAGGGGGCCACGAGCAGTTCTTC
d_call: TRBD2; v_call: TRBV7-2; clone_size: few; j_call: TRBJ2-7; cdr3_aa: CASRWGGGYEQYF; cdr3_nt: TGTGCCAGCCGATGGGGCGGGGGCTACGAGCAGTACTTC
d_call: NA; v_call: TRBV29-1; clone_size: few; j_call: TRBJ2-2; cdr3_aa: CSVGEAGELFF; cdr3_nt: TGCAGCGTTGGGGAGGCCGGGGAGCTGTTTTTT
d_call: NA; v_call: TRBV25-1; clone_size: NA; j_call: TRBJ1-1; cdr3_aa: CASSDARGGNTEAFF; cdr3_nt: TGTGCCAGCAGTGACGCCCGTGGGGGGAACACTGAAGCTTTCTTT
d_call: NA; v_call: TRBV27; clone_size: few; j_call: TRBJ2-3; cdr3_aa: CASSFSSWDSTDTQYF; cdr3_nt: TGTGCCAGCAGCTTCTCCAGTTGGGATTCCACAGATACGCAGTATTTT
d_call: NA; v_call: TRBV2; clone_size: NA; j_call: TRBJ1-2; cdr3_aa: CASSEQTLYGYTF; cdr3_nt: TGTGCCAGCAGTGAACAGACCCTCTATGGCTACACCTTC
d_call: NA; v_call: TRBV20-1; clone_size: NA; j_call: TRBJ2-1; cdr3_aa: CSARDRTEYNEQFF; cdr3_nt: TGCAGTGCTAGAGATAGGACGGAGTACAATGAGCAGTTCTTC
d_call: NA; v_call: TRBV27; clone_size: few; j_call: TRBJ1-1; cdr3_aa: CASSLISPQGIGDTEAFF; cdr3_nt: TGTGCCAGCAGTCTAATTTCCCCGCAGGGGATAGGGGACACTGAAGCTTTCTTT
d_call: TRBD2; v_call: TRBV7-2; clone_size: NA; j_call: TRBJ2-7; cdr3_aa: CASSSGLAEYEQYF; cdr3_nt: TGTGCCAGCAGCTCAGGACTAGCGGAGTACGAGCAGTACTTC